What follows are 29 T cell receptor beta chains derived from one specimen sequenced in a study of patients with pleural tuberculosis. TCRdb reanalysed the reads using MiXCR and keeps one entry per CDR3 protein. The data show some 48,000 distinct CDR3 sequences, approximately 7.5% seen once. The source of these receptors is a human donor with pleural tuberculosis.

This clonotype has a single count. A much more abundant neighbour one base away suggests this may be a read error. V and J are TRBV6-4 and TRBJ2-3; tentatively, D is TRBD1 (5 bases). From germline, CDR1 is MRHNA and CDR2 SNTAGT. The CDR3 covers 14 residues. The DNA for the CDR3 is TGTGCCAGCAGTGACGGTCCGAGCACAGGTACGCAGTATTTT. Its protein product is CASSDGPSTGTQYF.

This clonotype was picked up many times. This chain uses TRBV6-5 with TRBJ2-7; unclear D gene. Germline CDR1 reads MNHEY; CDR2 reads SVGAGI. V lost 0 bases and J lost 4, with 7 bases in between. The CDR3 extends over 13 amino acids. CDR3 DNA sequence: TGTGCCAGCAGTTACTCGTTGGGTTACGAGCAGTACTTC. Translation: CASSYSLGYEQYF.

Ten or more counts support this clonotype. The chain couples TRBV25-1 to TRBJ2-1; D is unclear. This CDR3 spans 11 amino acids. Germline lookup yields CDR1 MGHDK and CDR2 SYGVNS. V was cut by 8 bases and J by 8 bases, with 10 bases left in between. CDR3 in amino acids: CASGRRDEQFF. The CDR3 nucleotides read TGTGCCAGCGGCCGGAGAGATGAGCAGTTCTTC. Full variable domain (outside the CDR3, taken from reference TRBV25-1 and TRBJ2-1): EADIYQTPRYLVIGTGKKITLECSQTMGHDKMYWYQQDPGMELHLIHYSYGVNSTEKGDLSSESTVSRIRTEHFPLTLESARPSHTSQYLCASGRRDEQFFGPGTRLTVL.

CDR3 bases: TGTGCCAGCACCAATTTTATTATTGAGGGTGAGCAGTTCTTC. Protein sequence: CASTNFIIEGEQFF. The rearrangement links TRBV11-1 to TRBJ2-1, with D possibly TRBD2 on 5 matching bases. V was cut by 7 bases and J by 9 bases, with 19 bases left in between. The CDR3 consists of 14 residues. CDR1 is SGHAT, CDR2 FQDESV, per germline (reference sequence).

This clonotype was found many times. The CDR3 spells CASSWGQGAVTEAFF. For the CDR3, the DNA is TGTGCCAGCAGCTGGGGACAGGGGGCGGTCACTGAAGCTTTCTTT. This chain links TRBV5-4 with TRBJ1-1, with 12 bases lining up with TRBD1. Per germline, CDR1 SGHNT and CDR2 YYREEE (reference sequence). The V and J ends lost 3 bases and 4 bases, in that order; junction bases with no gene match: 4. This CDR3 has 15 amino acids.

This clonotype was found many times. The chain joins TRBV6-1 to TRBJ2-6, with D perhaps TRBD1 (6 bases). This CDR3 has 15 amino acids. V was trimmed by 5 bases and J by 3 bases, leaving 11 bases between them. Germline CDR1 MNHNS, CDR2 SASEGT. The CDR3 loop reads CASSTTGYGANVLTF. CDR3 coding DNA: TGTGCCAGCAGTACTACAGGGTATGGGGCCAACGTCCTGACTTTC.

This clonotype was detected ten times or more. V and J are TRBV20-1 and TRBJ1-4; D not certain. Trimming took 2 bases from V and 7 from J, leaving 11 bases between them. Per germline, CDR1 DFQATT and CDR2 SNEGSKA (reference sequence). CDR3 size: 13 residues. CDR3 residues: CSARLDWSEKLFF. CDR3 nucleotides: TGCAGTGCTAGACTCGACTGGAGTGAAAAACTGTTTTTT.

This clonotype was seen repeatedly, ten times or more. The CDR3 is CATKTGTANTEAFF. The CDR3 nucleotides are TGTGCCACGAAAACCGGGACAGCGAACACTGAAGCTTTCTTT. This chain links TRBV19 with TRBJ1-1, with 7 positions matching TRBD1. The length of the CDR3 is 14 residues. CDR1 and CDR2 (germline): LNHDA, SQIVND (reference sequence). The V and J ends lost 10 bases and 1 base, in that order; junction bases with no gene match: 9. The variable domain in full, with the rest retrieved from reference TRBV19 and TRBJ1-1, is DGGITQSPKYLFRKEGQNVTLSCEQNLNHDAMYWYRQDPGQGLRLIYYSQIVNDFQKGDIAEGYSVSREKKESFPLTVTSAQKNPTAFYLCATKTGTANTEAFFGQGTRLTVV.

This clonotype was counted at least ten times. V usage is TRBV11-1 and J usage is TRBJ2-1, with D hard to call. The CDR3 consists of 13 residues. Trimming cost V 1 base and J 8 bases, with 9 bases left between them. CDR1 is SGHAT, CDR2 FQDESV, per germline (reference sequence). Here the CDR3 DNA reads TGTGCCAGCAGCTTAGGCATCGCCCATGAGCAGTTCTTC. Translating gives CASSLGIAHEQFF.

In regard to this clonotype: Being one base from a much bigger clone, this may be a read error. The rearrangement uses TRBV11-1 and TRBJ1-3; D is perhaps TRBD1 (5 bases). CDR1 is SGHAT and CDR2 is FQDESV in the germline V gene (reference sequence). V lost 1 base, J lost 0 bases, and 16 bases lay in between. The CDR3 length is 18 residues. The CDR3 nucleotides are TGTGCCAGCAGCTTAGTTACGGGAGGGGTTATCTCTGGAAACACCATATATTTT. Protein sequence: CASSLVTGGVISGNTIYF. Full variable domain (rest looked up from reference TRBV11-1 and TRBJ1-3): EAEVAQSPRYKITEKSQAVAFWCDPISGHATLYWYRQILGQGPELLVQFQDESVVDDSQLPKDRFSAERLKGVDSTLKIQPAELGDSAMYLCASSLVTGGVISGNTIYFGEGSWLTVV.

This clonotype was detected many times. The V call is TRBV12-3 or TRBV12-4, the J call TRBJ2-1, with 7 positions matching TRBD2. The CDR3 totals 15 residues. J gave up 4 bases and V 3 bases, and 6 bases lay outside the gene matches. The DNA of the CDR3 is TGTGCCAGCAGTTTTCCGGGACTATCATACAATGAGCAGTTCTTC. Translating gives CASSFPGLSYNEQFF.

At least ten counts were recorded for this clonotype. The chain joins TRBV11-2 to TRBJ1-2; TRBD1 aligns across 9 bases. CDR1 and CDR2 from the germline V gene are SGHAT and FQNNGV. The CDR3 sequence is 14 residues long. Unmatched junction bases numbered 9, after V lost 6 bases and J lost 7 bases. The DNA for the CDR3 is TGTGCCAGCAGTTTGGACAGGGGACTTGCTGGCTACACCTTC. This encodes CASSLDRGLAGYTF.

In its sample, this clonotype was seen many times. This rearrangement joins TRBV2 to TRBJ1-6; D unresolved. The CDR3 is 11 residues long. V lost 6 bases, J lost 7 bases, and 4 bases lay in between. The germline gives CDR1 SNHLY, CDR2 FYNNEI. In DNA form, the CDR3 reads TGTGCCAGCAGGATGAATTCACCCCTCCACTTT. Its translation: CASRMNSPLHF. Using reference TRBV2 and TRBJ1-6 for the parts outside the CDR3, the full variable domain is EPEVTQTPSHQVTQMGQEVILRCVPISNHLYFYWYRQILGQKVEFLVSFYNNEISEKSEIFDDQFSVERPDGSNFTLKIRSTKLEDSAMYFCASRMNSPLHFGNGTRLTVT.

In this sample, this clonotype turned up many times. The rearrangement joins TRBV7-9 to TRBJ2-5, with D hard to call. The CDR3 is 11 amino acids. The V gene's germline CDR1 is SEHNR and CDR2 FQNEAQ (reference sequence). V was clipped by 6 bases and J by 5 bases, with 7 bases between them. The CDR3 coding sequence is TGTGCCAGCAGAGACCGGGAGACCCAGTACTTC. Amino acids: CASRDRETQYF.

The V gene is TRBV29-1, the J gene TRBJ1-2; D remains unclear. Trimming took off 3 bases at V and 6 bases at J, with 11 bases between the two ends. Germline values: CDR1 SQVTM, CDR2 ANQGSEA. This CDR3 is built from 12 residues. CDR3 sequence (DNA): TGCAGCGTTGACGGGCAGCCCAATGGCTACACCTTC. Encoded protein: CSVDGQPNGYTF.

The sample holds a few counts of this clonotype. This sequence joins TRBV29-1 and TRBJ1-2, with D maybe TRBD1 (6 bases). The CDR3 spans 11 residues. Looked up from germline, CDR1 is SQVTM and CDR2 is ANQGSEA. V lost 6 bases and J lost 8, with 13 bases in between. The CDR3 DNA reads TGCAGCGTGGAGGGGGTTTACGGCTACACCTTC. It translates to CSVEGVYGYTF.

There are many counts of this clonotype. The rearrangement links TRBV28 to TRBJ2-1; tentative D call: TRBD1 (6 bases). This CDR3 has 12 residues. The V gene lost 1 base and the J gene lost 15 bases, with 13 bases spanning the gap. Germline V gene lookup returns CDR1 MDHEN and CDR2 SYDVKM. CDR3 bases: TGTGCCAGCAGTTTATCTGGGGGCAGACTGTTCTTC. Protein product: CASSLSGGRLFF.

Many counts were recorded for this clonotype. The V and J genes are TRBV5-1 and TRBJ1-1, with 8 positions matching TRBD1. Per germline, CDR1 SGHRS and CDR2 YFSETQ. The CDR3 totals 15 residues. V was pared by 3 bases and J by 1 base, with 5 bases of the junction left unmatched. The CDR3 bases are TGCGCCAGCAGCTGGGGGACAGGTCGGAACACTGAAGCTTTCTTT. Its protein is CASSWGTGRNTEAFF.

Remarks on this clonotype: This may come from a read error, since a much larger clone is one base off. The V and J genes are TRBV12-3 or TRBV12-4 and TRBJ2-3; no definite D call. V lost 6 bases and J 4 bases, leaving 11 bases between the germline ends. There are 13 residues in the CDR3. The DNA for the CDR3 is TGTGCCAGCAGGCCCGTGGTTGCAGATACGCAGTATTTT. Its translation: CASRPVVADTQYF.

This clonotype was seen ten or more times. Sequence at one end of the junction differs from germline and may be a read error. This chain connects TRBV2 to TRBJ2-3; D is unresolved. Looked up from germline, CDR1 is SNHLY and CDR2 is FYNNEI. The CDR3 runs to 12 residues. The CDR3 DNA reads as TGTGCCAGCAGAGAAGTCTCGGATACGCAGTATTTT. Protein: CASREVSDTQYF.

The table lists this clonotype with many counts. CDR3 bases: TGTGCCAGCAGTTCTACCGGATCCAACAATGAGCAGTTCTTC. Translated: CASSSTGSNNEQFF. The chain recombines TRBV12-3 or TRBV12-4 with TRBJ2-1; no firm D call. This CDR3 spans 14 amino acids. Trimming stripped 4 bases from V and 5 bases from J, with 12 bases between.

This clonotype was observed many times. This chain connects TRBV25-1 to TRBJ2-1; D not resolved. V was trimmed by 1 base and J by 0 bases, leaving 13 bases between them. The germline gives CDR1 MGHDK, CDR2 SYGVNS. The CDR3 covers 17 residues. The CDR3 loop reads CASSESPQRSSYNEQFF. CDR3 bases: TGTGCCAGCAGTGAATCCCCACAGAGAAGCTCCTACAATGAGCAGTTCTTC.

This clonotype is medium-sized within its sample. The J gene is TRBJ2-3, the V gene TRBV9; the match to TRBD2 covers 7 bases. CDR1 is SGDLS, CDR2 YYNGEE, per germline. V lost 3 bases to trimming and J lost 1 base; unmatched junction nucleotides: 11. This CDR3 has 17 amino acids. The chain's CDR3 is CASSAEFGRPGTDTQYF. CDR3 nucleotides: TGTGCCAGCAGCGCGGAATTCGGGAGGCCGGGCACAGATACGCAGTATTTT.

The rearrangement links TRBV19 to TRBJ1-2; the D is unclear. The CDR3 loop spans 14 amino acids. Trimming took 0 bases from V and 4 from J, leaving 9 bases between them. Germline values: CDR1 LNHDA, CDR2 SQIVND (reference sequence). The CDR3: CASSIETGGYGYTF. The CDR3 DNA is TGTGCCAGTAGTATAGAGACCGGCGGCTATGGCTACACCTTC.

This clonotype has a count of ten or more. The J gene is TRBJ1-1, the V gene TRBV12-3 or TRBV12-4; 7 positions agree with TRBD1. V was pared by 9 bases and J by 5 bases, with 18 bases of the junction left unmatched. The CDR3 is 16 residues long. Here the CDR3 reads CARLGLTGAARTEAFF. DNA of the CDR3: TGTGCCAGATTGGGCTTAACAGGGGCGGCTAGGACTGAAGCTTTCTTT.

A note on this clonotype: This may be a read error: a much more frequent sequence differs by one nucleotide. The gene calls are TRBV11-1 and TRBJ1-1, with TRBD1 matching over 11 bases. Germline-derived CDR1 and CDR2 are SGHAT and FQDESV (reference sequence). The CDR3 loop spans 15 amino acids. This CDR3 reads CASSFPGQGVTEASF. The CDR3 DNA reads TGTGCCAGCAGCTTCCCGGGACAGGGGGTCACTGAAGCTTCCTTT.

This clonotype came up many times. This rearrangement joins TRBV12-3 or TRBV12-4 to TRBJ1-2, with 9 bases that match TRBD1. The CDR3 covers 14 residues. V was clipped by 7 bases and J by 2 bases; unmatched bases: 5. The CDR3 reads CASNPGQGNYGYTF. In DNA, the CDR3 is TGTGCCAGCAACCCGGGACAGGGAAACTATGGCTACACCTTC.

CDR3 nucleotide sequence: TGTGCCAGCAGCTTAACAGGGGGCGCTGGGGCCAACGTCCTGACTTTC. Translating gives CASSLTGGAGANVLTF. The gene calls are TRBV7-3 and TRBJ2-6; 7 nucleotides line up with TRBD1. This CDR3 contains 16 residues. V was pared by 0 bases and J by 2 bases, with 1 base of the junction left unmatched. Looked up from germline, CDR1 is SGHTA and CDR2 is FQGTGA.

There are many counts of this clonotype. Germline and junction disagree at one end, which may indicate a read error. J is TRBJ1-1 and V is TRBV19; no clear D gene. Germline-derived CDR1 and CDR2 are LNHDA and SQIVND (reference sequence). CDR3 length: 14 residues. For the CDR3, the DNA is TGTGCCAGTAGCATAGGGCATCTGAACACTGAAGCTTTCTTT. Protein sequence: CASSIGHLNTEAFF.